Listed below are T cell receptor beta chains from one sample, sequenced in a study of cytomegalovirus exposure and HLA in healthy donors. The repertoire was sequenced with immunoSEQ multiplex PCR; TCRdb's copy has only in-frame clones and lacks some. This sample yields under 200,000 clones, of which 60% to 85% are seen a single time; around 6% belongs to the top ten. The sequenced material came from PBMCs. These receptors all stem from a man in his forties in good health and CMV-seronegative. The conserved cysteine and the conserved F or W are not part of the CDR3 here. Fields, in order: CDR3 length, V gene, CDR3 protein.

14,TRBV7-9,ASSLDGEKEAGELF
11,TRBV7-6,ASSLRHKGEPT
14,TRBV19,ASSIIGTGKNQPQH
11,TRBV6-5,ASTRGYTGELF
13,TRBV7-6,ASSLAGASTDTQY
9,TRBV9,ARRSTDTQY
13,TRBV13,ASSSERGAYNEQF
14,TRBV6-6,ASTDTSGTGAYEQY
12,TRBV28,ASTRTGGQYEQY
12,TRBV30,AWSVFPKNTEAF
9,TRBV11-2,ASSSDSPLH
12,TRBV18,ASSPGDRVVEQF
12,TRBV9,ASSAGGARETQY
15,TRBV19,ASSISGSPFNTGELF
12,TRBV19,ASSSDDLHTEAF
13,TRBV6-1,ASSPGQGTIDTQY
14,TRBV7-8,ASSPSRTSVYNEQF
13,TRBV15,ATSREWGQPEKLF
11,TRBV30,AWTLAGEDTQY
13,TRBV6-1,ASSETGVTLTEAF
13,TRBV6-4,ASRASGGAQNEQF
12,TRBV4-3,ASSPGTKPPEAF
11,TRBV6-4,ASSEQLGETQY
17,TRBV13,ASSLDAESRGGFNYGYT
13,TRBV9,ASSVGPSNTGELF
15,TRBV7-8,ASSLTSGGVYSYEQY
12,TRBV7-6,ASSLREGPYEQY
14,TRBV18,ASSPSVGSRGSGYT
12,TRBV2,ASGGNRGVTEAF
13,TRBV29-1,SVGRRGTDTGELF
9,TRBV18,ASSIGPEQY
13,TRBV5-1,ASSPRGQEYNEQF
12,TRBV19,ASSIAPRGETQY
12,TRBV5-6,ASSLGGEDQPQH
14,TRBV29-1,SVISQRTGGSDTQY